Listed below are T cell receptor beta chains from one sample, sequenced in a study of cytomegalovirus exposure and HLA in healthy donors. TCRdb's copy holds only in-frame clones and misses some; the assay was immunoSEQ multiplex PCR. This sample's clone table lists 60,000 or so clones. Sequenced material: PBMCs. The receptors derive from a man between 50 and 59 years old in good health and CMV-seropositive. Each CDR3 is given with its conserved first and last residue.

j_call cdr3_length v_call cdr3_aa
TRBJ2-7 14 TRBV5-5 CASRWTSGSYEQYF
TRBJ1-1 17 TRBV4-1 CASSQDRAGGRGTEAFF
TRBJ2-3 15 TRBV4-1 CASSLRGRSTDTQYF
TRBJ2-3 15 TRBV7-2 CASSLVTSATDTQYF
TRBJ2-7 13 TRBV28 CASSSGRAGEQYF
TRBJ1-2 11 TRBV25-1 CASRDKESYTF
TRBJ2-7 17 TRBV9 CASSVSPGTGTGDEQYF
TRBJ1-1 13 TRBV29-1 CSVGGSLTGEAFF
TRBJ2-1 14 TRBV7-2 CASSRGLAGNEQFF
TRBJ1-2 15 TRBV6-5 CASRASGTDNYGYTF
TRBJ2-1 16 TRBV7-9 CASSLKGTSGYNEQFF
TRBJ2-7 13 TRBV5-5 CASSPTGPYEQYF
TRBJ2-7 14 TRBV7-2 CASSLERGHYEQYF
TRBJ1-3 14 TRBV6-5 CASSYGQGGNTIYF
TRBJ1-1 14 TRBV6-5 CASSYSRQGYEAFF
TRBJ1-2 14 TRBV9 CASSVQAGSYGYTF
TRBJ1-2 15 TRBV4-3 CASSNSPERGRGYTF
TRBJ1-2 13 TRBV4-3 CASSEDRGDGYTF
TRBJ1-5 14 TRBV5-1 CASSLSGGVQPQHF
TRBJ2-7 12 TRBV2 CASGGGLYEQYF
TRBJ1-5 16 TRBV19 CASSIPTGVPRQPQHF
TRBJ1-2 15 TRBV5-6 CASSLRGYGNYGYTF